These 21 T cell receptor beta chains came from one sample sequenced in a study of technical replicates of blood from several donors. The assay was immunoSEQ multiplex PCR, and TCRdb's table has in-frame clones only and misses some. This table holds fewer than 95,000 clones, just under 95% found once. The source material was T cells isolated from PBMCs. The receptors were sampled from a human donor in good health.

This chain joins TRBV7-3 and TRBJ1-6; TRBD1 matches 8 bases. V was clipped by 6 bases and J by 10 bases; unmatched bases: 8. This CDR3 has 14 amino acids. Germline V gene sequence: CDR1 SGHTA, CDR2 FQGTGA. The CDR3 is CASRLGTGGSPLHF. DNA of the CDR3: TGTGCCAGCAGACTGGGGACAGGTGGCTCACCCCTCCACTTT.

This CDR3 is CASRWVMTGDGYTF. Here the CDR3 DNA reads TGTGCCAGCAGATGGGTGATGACGGGGGATGGCTACACCTTC. The V and J genes are TRBV2 and TRBJ1-2; possibly TRBD1 for D (5 bases). V shed 6 bases and J shed 6 bases, with 17 bases lying between them. Germline V gives CDR1 SNHLY, CDR2 FYNNEI. This CDR3 has 14 amino acids. Variable domain in full (rest from reference TRBV2 and TRBJ1-2): EPEVTQTPSHQVTQMGQEVILRCVPISNHLYFYWYRQILGQKVEFLVSFYNNEISEKSEIFDDQFSVERPDGSNFTLKIRSTKLEDSAMYFCASRWVMTGDGYTFGSGTRLTVV.

The rearrangement uses TRBV7-2 and TRBJ2-7, with 14 bases lining up with TRBD2. In germline, CDR1 is SGHTA, CDR2 FQGNSA. Trimming cost V 5 bases and J 3 bases; bases outside gene matches: 3. The CDR3 totals 15 residues. CDR3 sequence: CASSTGLAGVYEQYF. As DNA, the CDR3 is TGTGCCAGCAGCACGGGACTAGCGGGAGTCTACGAGCAGTACTTC.

The gene calls are TRBV7-8 and TRBJ2-7; 9 bases agree with TRBD2. There are 14 residues in the CDR3. V trimming: 3 bases; J trimming: 2 bases; junction bases outside the gene matches: 2. Germline-derived CDR1 and CDR2 are SGHVS and FQNEAQ. The CDR3 is CASSFSGGTYEQYF. The CDR3 DNA is TGTGCCAGCAGCTTTAGCGGGGGAACCTACGAGCAGTACTTC.

This chain connects TRBV5-4 to TRBJ2-3; D remains ambiguous. Germline lookup yields CDR1 SGHNT and CDR2 YYREEE (reference sequence). The CDR3 has 12 amino acids. V lost 5 bases and J 0 bases, leaving 4 bases between the germline ends. CDR3 sequence reads: CASRASTDTQYF. The DNA for the CDR3 is TGTGCCAGCAGGGCTAGCACAGATACGCAGTATTTT.

The rearrangement links TRBV27 to TRBJ2-1; 9 nucleotides match TRBD2. Germline loops: CDR1 MNHEY, CDR2 SMNVEV (reference sequence). The CDR3 loop spans 16 amino acids. V trimming: 5 bases; J trimming: 4 bases; junction bases outside the gene matches: 9. This chain's CDR3 is CASSPSTSGWYNEQFF. CDR3 bases: TGTGCCAGCAGTCCCTCGACTAGCGGATGGTACAATGAGCAGTTCTTC.

The chain employs TRBV19 and TRBJ2-2, with TRBD2 identical over 11 bases. This CDR3 comprises 15 residues. The V gene end was trimmed by 5 bases and the J gene end by 6 bases; junction bases not matched to a gene: 5. CDR1 LNHDA and CDR2 SQIVND come from the germline V gene (reference sequence). The CDR3 spells CASSALLAGAGELFF. The CDR3 DNA is TGTGCCAGTAGTGCACTACTAGCGGGAGCCGGGGAGCTGTTTTTT.

V is TRBV5-1 and J is TRBJ2-2, with 7 bases aligning to TRBD1. Germline V lookup: CDR1 SGHRS, CDR2 YFSETQ. Trimming at V came to 5 bases and at J to 3 bases, leaving 16 bases not matched to a gene. The CDR3 extends over 18 amino acids. Written as DNA, the CDR3 is TGCGCCAGCAGTTCTATAAAATCGGACAGGTCCTACACCGGGGAGCTGTTTTTT. Translating it yields CASSSIKSDRSYTGELFF.

The J gene is TRBJ2-7, the V gene TRBV18; maybe TRBD2 (5 bases). Germline V gene sequence: CDR1 KGHSH, CDR2 LQKENI. The CDR3 sequence is 12 residues long. Trimming shortened V by 1 base and J by 5 bases, and 6 bases separated the two germline ends. Here the CDR3 reads CASSPLGDEQYF. In nucleotides, the CDR3 is TGTGCCAGCTCACCACTCGGGGACGAGCAGTACTTC.

This chain joins TRBV30 and TRBJ1-3; 10 positions agree with TRBD1. J gave up 4 bases and V 7 bases, and 10 bases lay outside the gene matches. This CDR3 spans 15 amino acids. Germline values: CDR1 GTSNPN, CDR2 SVGIG (reference sequence). The CDR3: CAFNSGQGPGNTIYF. DNA of the CDR3: TGTGCCTTCAATTCGGGACAGGGGCCAGGAAACACCATATATTTT.

This clone was counted once. The gene calls are TRBV20-1 and TRBJ2-3; D unclear. V dropped 3 bases and J dropped 5 bases, with 6 bases sitting between them. CDR3 size: 11 residues. Germline assignment: CDR1 DFQATT and CDR2 SNEGSKA (reference sequence). The CDR3 reads CSASIGDTQYF. The CDR3 DNA is TGCAGTGCTAGCATCGGAGATACGCAGTATTTT.

This sequence joins TRBV5-1 and TRBJ1-2, with D possibly TRBD1 on 5 matching bases. The CDR3 totals 13 residues. Germline V gives CDR1 SGHRS, CDR2 YFSETQ. The V gene lost 0 bases and the J gene lost 5 bases, with 8 bases spanning the gap. CDR3 in amino acids: CASSLGQQYGYTF. The CDR3 nucleotides read TGCGCCAGCAGCTTGGGACAGCAATATGGCTACACCTTC.

J is TRBJ2-2 and V is TRBV11-2; the match to TRBD2 covers 10 bases. With 5 bases clipped from V and 4 bases from J, the junction kept 16 bases outside the gene matches. The CDR3 is 19 amino acids. Germline V gene sequence: CDR1 SGHAT, CDR2 FQNNGV. CDR3 sequence: CASSLSTEREGPGTGELFF. The CDR3 DNA is TGTGCCAGCAGCCTCTCGACTGAGCGGGAGGGCCCTGGCACCGGGGAGCTGTTTTTT.

The chain recombines TRBV27 with TRBJ2-1; 8 nucleotides agree with TRBD2. The V gene end was trimmed by 1 base and the J gene end by 2 bases; junction bases not matched to a gene: 4. The length of the CDR3 is 16 residues. Germline CDR1 MNHEY, CDR2 SMNVEV (reference sequence). CDR3 bases: TGTGCCAGCAGTTTATTCGCGGGAGGTGCCTACAATGAGCAGTTCTTC. Translation: CASSLFAGGAYNEQFF.

V usage is TRBV6-5 and J usage is TRBJ1-6; D is uncertain. The CDR3 consists of 15 residues. The germline V and J ends were trimmed by 6 bases and 7 bases, with 16 bases remaining between them. Per germline, CDR1 MNHEY and CDR2 SVGAGI. The DNA for the CDR3 is TGTGCCAGCAGCCTGGACTTCCCGCGGAATTCACCCCTCCACTTT. Translated, it gives CASSLDFPRNSPLHF.

The chain uses TRBV7-9 and TRBJ2-5, with TRBD2 identical over 10 bases. V lost 2 bases, J lost 5 bases, and 5 bases stayed unmatched. Germline V gene lookup returns CDR1 SEHNR and CDR2 FQNEAQ (reference sequence). The CDR3 sequence is 15 residues long. CDR3 coding DNA: TGTGCCAGCAGCTTATATGCTAGCGGGAGTGAGACCCAGTACTTC. This sequence encodes CASSLYASGSETQYF.

The genes are TRBV28 and TRBJ1-2, with 9 bases that match TRBD1. Unmatched junction bases numbered 12, after V lost 5 bases and J lost 8 bases. In germline, CDR1 is MDHEN, CDR2 SYDVKM. The CDR3 runs 15 residues. CDR3 DNA sequence: TGTGCCAGCAGTCAACCATCGGGACAGGGAGGAGGCTACACCTTC. Translating it yields CASSQPSGQGGGYTF.

The chain links TRBV28 to TRBJ2-6; 7 nucleotides match TRBD1. This CDR3 is built from 15 residues. Trimming removed 5 bases from V and 4 bases from J; junction bases left unmatched: 5. The germline V gene encodes CDR1 MDHEN and CDR2 SYDVKM. The CDR3 is CASSLDRVGANVLTF. CDR3 coding DNA: TGTGCCAGCAGTCTCGACAGGGTCGGGGCCAACGTCCTGACTTTC.

J is TRBJ2-3 and V is TRBV7-3; 9 positions match TRBD2. Germline V CDR1 and CDR2: SGHTA, FQGTGA. The CDR3 runs 15 residues. The V and J ends lost 7 bases and 5 bases, in that order; junction bases with no gene match: 10. For the CDR3, the DNA is TGTGCCAGCACCCTCAGCGGGGGGTATGGAGATACGCAGTATTTT. Its protein is CASTLSGGYGDTQYF.

This rearrangement joins TRBV5-1 to TRBJ1-2; 9 bases are shared with TRBD1. This CDR3 spans 15 amino acids. CDR1 is SGHRS, CDR2 YFSETQ, per germline. V lost 4 bases and J lost 4; bases outside the gene matches: 8. CDR3 DNA sequence: TGCGCCAGCAGCCCGGGACAGGGAAAGGTCTATGGCTACACCTTC. Its translation is CASSPGQGKVYGYTF.

This clone was detected once. The J gene is TRBJ2-3, the V gene TRBV5-4; TRBD2 might be the D (7 bases). Germline lookup yields CDR1 SGHNT and CDR2 YYREEE (reference sequence). This CDR3 contains 15 residues. The V gene lost 5 bases and the J gene lost 0 bases, with 13 bases spanning the gap. Here the CDR3 reads CASRWGGFSTDTQYF. DNA of the CDR3: TGTGCCAGCAGGTGGGGGGGCTTCAGCACAGATACGCAGTATTTT. The full variable domain, rest sourced from reference TRBV5-4 and TRBJ2-3, is ETGVTQSPTHLIKTRGQQVTLRCSSQSGHNTVSWYQQALGQGPQFIFQYYREEENGRGNFPPRFSGLQFPNYSSELNVNALELDDSALYLCASRWGGFSTDTQYFGPGTRLTVL.